This TCR beta chain was sequenced for a study of T cell repertoires in aging, cancer and after chemotherapy. Looking at the study overall: Around 8.8 million TCR reads were in the whole dataset.

Findings of the study overall: The repertoire data cannot show anything about immunological memory following chemotherapy. Untreated cancer patients had significantly lower blood TCR diversity than age-matched healthy donors.

V was trimmed by 8 bases and J by 0 bases, leaving 4 bases between them. The CDR3 length is 11 residues. Germline V CDR1 and CDR2: GTSNPN, SVGIG (reference sequence). Multiplex touch-down PCR with TRB-A/B primers amplified rearranged V-D-J TRB sequences. TCRdb re-derived calls from the multiplex PCR reads in MiXCR, one entry per CDR3 protein. This sample yields more than 3,500 distinct CDR3 sequences, of which approximately 24% are seen a single time; roughly 45% belongs to the top ten. This clonotype is labeled medium-sized. Its antigen is undetermined. The template was genomic DNA from peripheral blood, not RNA.

The chain has TRBV30 and TRBJ2-2; D gene ambiguous. The source of this sequence is a human donor with a blood cancer. Specimen: blood. The CDR3 nucleotides are TGTGCCGGTGCGAACACCGGGGAGCTGTTTTTT. Translating it yields CAGANTGELFF.